This TCR beta chain was observed in a study of T cell responses to AZD1222 COVID-19 vaccine. Study-level points and caveats: Two AZD1222 administrations were followed by greater Spike-specific TCR breadth and depth.

As to this clone: What it binds is not known.

The data were produced by immunoSEQ multiplex PCR, yet TCRdb's version contains in-frame clones alone and is incomplete. The sample yields about 42,000 clones, 88% seen once. Samples with a second dose at about 4 or about 12 weeks were pooled together. This CDR3 spans 17 amino acids. From germline, CDR1 is PRHDT and CDR2 FYEKMQ (reference sequence). V dropped 5 bases and J dropped 0 bases, with 19 bases sitting between them. This receptor was identified in an adult who received the AZD1222 COVID-19 vaccine. This material consisted of peripheral blood, taken 28 days after the second AZD1222 dose. The rearrangement joins TRBV13 to TRBJ1-2; D perhaps matches TRBD1 (6 bases). The CDR3 DNA reads TGTGCCAGCAGCCCCGATTTTGGGGGGGGGCCTAACTATGGCTACACCTTC. It specifies CASSPDFGGGPNYGYTF. Variable domain in full (rest from reference TRBV13 and TRBJ1-2): AAGVIQSPRHLIKEKRETATLKCYPIPRHDTVYWYQQGPGQDPQFLISFYEKMQSDKGSIPDRFSAQQFSDYHSELNMSSLELGDSALYFCASSPDFGGGPNYGYTFGSGTRLTVV.